This TCR beta chain was recovered during a study of blood T cell repertoires in COVID-19. Study context: Sites in the United States, Italy and Spain provided acute and convalescent COVID-19 samples. In each case, the material was cDNA or gDNA derived from T cells, B-cell-depleted T cells, or PBMCs.

In the original analysis: Estimated nucleated cell counts came from reference gene primer amplification. Assay used: immunoSEQ multiplex PCR; TCRdb lists only in-frame clones, some missing. V and J calls and clone size are as listed in that table; D and trimming were resolved from the DNA. The sample yields roughly 110,000 clones, about nine tenths seen once. CDR3 length equals 19 residues. V gene TRBV21-1 combines with J gene TRBJ1-1; the D call in the table, TRBD1, was not verified against the DNA. TRBV21-1 is a recognized pseudogene. This TCR derives from a man in his fifties with active or convalescent COVID-19. The sequencing input was peripheral blood. This chain's CDR3 is CASSKGPRQDRAPNTEAFF. DNA of the CDR3: TGTGCCAGCAGCAAAGGCCCCCGTCAGGACAGGGCACCGAACACTGAAGCTTTCTTT.